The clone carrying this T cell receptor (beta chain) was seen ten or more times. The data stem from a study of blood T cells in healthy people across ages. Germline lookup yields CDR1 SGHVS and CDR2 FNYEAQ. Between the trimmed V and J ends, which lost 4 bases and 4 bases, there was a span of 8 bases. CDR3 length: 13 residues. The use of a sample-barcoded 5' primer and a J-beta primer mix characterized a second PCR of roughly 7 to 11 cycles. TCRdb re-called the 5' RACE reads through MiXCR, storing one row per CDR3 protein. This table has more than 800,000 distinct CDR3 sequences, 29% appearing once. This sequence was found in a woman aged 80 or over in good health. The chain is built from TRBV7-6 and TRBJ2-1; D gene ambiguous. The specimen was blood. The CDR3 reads CASSSPIYNEQFF. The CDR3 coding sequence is TGTGCCAGCAGCTCACCAATTTACAATGAGCAGTTCTTC.